The clone carrying this TCR beta chain was seen only a few times. Antigen: not known. This record comes from a study of T cell repertoires in cytomegalovirus infection. In the study overall: Public TCR beta signatures indicated both CMV infection and matching HLA type. Findings of the study overall: Pooled public TCR beta family frequency picked out CMV carriers with the relevant HLA. In two of eight donors, the top clonotype was HLA-C-restricted CMV-specific.

V was clipped by 3 bases and J by 6 bases; unmatched bases: 13. This CDR3 region has 16 residues. The germline CDR1 and CDR2 sequences are SNHLY and FYNNEI. TCRdb analysed the reads with MiXCR anew, one entry per CDR3 protein. Altogether about 890,000 distinct CDR3 sequences are present, approximately 33% being singletons, with the ten largest covering roughly 12%. The chain recombines TRBV2 with TRBJ2-7; TRBD2 matches 8 bases. This TCR was recovered from a human donor in good health (CMV status not recorded). Some clones in this sample may be carry-over from other donors' samples. The specimen was cultured CD8+ T cells from PBMCs, collected from culture after CMV antigen stimulation. The CDR3 loop reads CASSDPRLAPKGEQYF. CDR3 coding DNA: TGTGCCAGCAGTGATCCTCGACTAGCGCCCAAAGGCGAGCAGTACTTC.